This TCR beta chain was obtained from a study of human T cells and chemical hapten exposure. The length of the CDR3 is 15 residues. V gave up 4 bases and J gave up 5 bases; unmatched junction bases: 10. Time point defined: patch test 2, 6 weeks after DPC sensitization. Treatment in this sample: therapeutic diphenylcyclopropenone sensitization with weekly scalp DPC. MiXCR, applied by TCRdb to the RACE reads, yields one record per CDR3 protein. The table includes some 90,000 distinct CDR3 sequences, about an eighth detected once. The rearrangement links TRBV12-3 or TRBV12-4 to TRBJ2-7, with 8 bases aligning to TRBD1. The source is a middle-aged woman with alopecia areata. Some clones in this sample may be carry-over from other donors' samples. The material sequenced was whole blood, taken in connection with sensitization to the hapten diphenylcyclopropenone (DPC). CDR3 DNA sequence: TGTGCCAGCAGTTACCAGGGGGCGGGTACGAACGAGCAGTACTTC. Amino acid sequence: CASSYQGAGTNEQYF.